Listed here is a single T cell receptor (beta chain). These data belong to a study of T cell responses to AZD1222 COVID-19 vaccine. Assay: immunoSEQ multiplex PCR; the TCRdb copy retains only in-frame clones and omits some. The sample carries 55,000 to 65,000 clones, 65% to 90% recorded once. Trimming pared 7 bases from V and 4 bases from J, leaving 10 bases between. Germline CDR1 MNHEY, CDR2 SVGAGI. CDR3 length equals 12 residues. Sequenced material: peripheral blood, taken on day 0 of AZD1222 vaccination. The V gene is TRBV6-5, the J gene TRBJ1-1; TRBD1 is a possible D gene (6 bases). This TCR came from an adult in good health. The CDR3: CASTQGSTEAFF. The CDR3 region has the DNA TGTGCCAGCACCCAGGGGTCCACTGAAGCTTTCTTT.